This TCR beta chain was documented in a study of human T cells and chemical hapten exposure (dated by TCRdb to 2020 to 2022). Turning to the overall study: For sensitization, 2% DPC in acetone was applied to an approximately 2 cm by approximately 2 cm area of upper inner arm skin. Blood was sampled from patients pre-sensitization (week 0) and at 2, 6 and about 24 weeks after DPC sensitization. For TCR sequencing, blood came from 25 to 35 alopecia patients at anywhere from one to four time points (pre-sensitization, 2, 6 and 24 weeks). Patch testing was performed on the upper back with Finn chambers containing 0.01% DPC, and the patch tests were scored after 6 days according to International Contact Dermatitis Research Group standards. The mostly female patient cohort included alopecia areata with under or over 50% scalp involvement, alopecia totalis and alopecia universalis. Throughout the study period of 20 to 25 weeks, patients also received therapeutic DPC doses to the scalp every week. In alopecia patients, the study followed how the peripheral blood TCR repertoire changed in vivo over primary and secondary sensitization to diphenylcyclopropenone (DPC), a hapten. The libraries were sequenced as a pool, and the TCR yield per sample differed mostly because of small variations in library volumes within the pool. Summary of the overall study and its limitations: The number of TCRs above 1 in 1000 frequency did not change with DPC sensitization; there was no evidence of global repertoire structure alterations. The number of PT1 expanded TCRs positively correlated with patch test score, significant at thresholds 8, 16 and 32 but not 4. Repeated subsampling changed both the strength of the expansion versus patch-test correlation and the threshold at which that correlation became significant. Significantly more large CDR3 similarity clusters were formed by expanded TCRs than by pre-sensitization or healthy control sets, consistent with antigen-driven responses. All patients had alopecia, a presumed autoimmune disease, so their immune response might differ from that of healthy individuals.

The table lists this clonotype with many counts. It has no known antigen specificity. No clone much larger than this one lies a single base away; base qualities are absent. The germline V gene encodes CDR1 MDHEN and CDR2 SYDVKM. At the junction V is shortened by 6 bases and J by 7 bases, with 10 bases in between. The CDR3 contains 12 residues, cysteine and phenylalanine counted. The entry retains the CDR3 DNA only, 36 bases that are in frame from base 1. The time point tag for this specimen amounts to: patch test 1, 2 weeks after DPC sensitization. In the paper's terms, the treatment or condition label means: therapeutic diphenylcyclopropenone sensitization with weekly scalp DPC. At each patch-test visit, blood was drawn before the patch test was applied. Patients were considered eligible if aged 18 to 70, diagnosed with alopecia and deemed suitable for DPC therapy, and patients were excluded if pregnant. Total RNA was extracted from unfractionated whole blood collected in Tempus Blood RNA tubes.

Receptor amplification or capture employed RACE. The instrument was a NextSeq 500. During library preparation, unique molecular identifiers were attached to individual cDNA molecules so that TCRs could be counted in a quantitative, reproducible way. Each blood RNA sample was used to sequence both TCR alpha and TCR beta chains. The paper's processing steps were these. The median number of TCRs per sample was some 100,000, ranging from about 20,000 to 700,000. The Decombinator software suite was used to annotate V, J and CDR3 in the TCR reads. To make PS versus PT1 abundance plots, every sample was subsampled to the same number of TCRs (28,000). Expanded TCRs were defined as absent before sensitization and observed at least eight times at the 2-week time point. TCRdb reran the public reads through fastp at Q25 and MiXCR, keeping productive beta chains. When rows share a CDR3 protein, they turn into one entry using the most common DNA and genes. TCRdb, not the original authors, processed these V and J calls. The sample table holds some 400,000 distinct CDR3 sequences, of which nearly 5% were seen once. In total, the top ten clones hold under 3% of the sample.

This sample comprised whole blood, obtained in connection with sensitization to the hapten diphenylcyclopropenone (DPC). The V gene is TRBV28 and the J gene is TRBJ2-1, with no reliable assignment of the D segment. This TCR came from a woman between 45 and 60 years old with alopecia areata. Some clones in this sample may be carry-over from other donors' samples. DNA sequence: TGTGCCAGCAGCCCCCCCAGGAATGAGCAGTTCTTC. This translates into CASSPPRNEQFF.